A selection of T cell receptor beta chains follows, all from one sample in a study of T cell repertoires in cytomegalovirus infection. No antigen has been identified for these receptors. Each CDR3 protein gets one entry after TCRdb re-called the reads with MiXCR. The table shows over 100,000 distinct CDR3 sequences, with roughly a tenth occurring only once. What was sequenced was PBMCs, sequenced either directly or after in vitro stimulation (not recorded which). All receptors derive from a human donor in good health (CMV status not recorded). Some clones in this sample may be carry-over from other donors' samples. The CDR3 runs from the conserved cysteine through the conserved F or W. A D gene is named only where the DNA matches it firmly. Size is stated for part of the rows, as once, few or many counts, or as a class when the clone is expanded.

v_gene	abundance	j_gene	d_gene	CDR3aa	CDR3nt
TRBV20-1	many	TRBJ2-5	TRBD2	CSARVLLAGEQETQYF	TGCAGTGCTAGAGTCTTACTAGCGGGAGAGCAAGAGACCCAGTACTTC
TRBV30	few	TRBJ2-3	TRBD2	CAWSFSASGRSDTDTQYF	TGTGCCTGGAGTTTCTCAGCTAGCGGGAGGTCCGACACAGATACGCAGTATTTT
TRBV19	many	TRBJ2-3	.	CASTIAVSTDTQYF	TGTGCCAGTACCATAGCGGTGAGCACAGATACGCAGTATTTT
TRBV7-2	many	TRBJ1-2	TRBD1	CASSRGTANYGYTF	TGTGCCAGCAGCCGGGGGACAGCTAACTATGGCTACACCTTC
TRBV7-9	.	TRBJ2-7	.	CASSLGTVHSGEQYF	TGTGCCAGCAGCTTAGGCACAGTCCACTCGGGGGAGCAGTACTTC
TRBV29-1	.	TRBJ2-3	.	CSVEARDTDTQYF	TGCAGCGTTGAAGCGAGGGACACAGATACGCAGTATTTT
TRBV6-5	many	TRBJ1-2	.	CASSFPGRNGYTF	TGTGCCAGCAGTTTCCCGGGACGAAATGGCTACACCTTC
TRBV7-9	many	TRBJ1-2	.	CASSLMAGNRGYTF	TGTGCCAGCAGCTTAATGGCAGGAAATCGAGGCTACACCTTC
TRBV7-9	many	TRBJ2-7	TRBD2	CASSLGRAGGLYYEQYF	TGTGCCAGCAGCTTAGGAAGGGCGGGGGGACTATACTACGAGCAGTACTTC
TRBV7-2	many	TRBJ2-4	.	CASSYRRGDIQYF	TGTGCCAGCAGCTACCGTCGAGGAGACATTCAGTACTTC
TRBV28	.	TRBJ1-5	.	CASTNRGYSNQPQHF	TGTGCCAGCACAAATAGGGGGTATAGCAATCAGCCCCAGCATTTT
TRBV2	many	TRBJ2-1	.	CASNLGVGNAGRHNEQFF	TGTGCCAGCAACCTCGGGGTGGGAAATGCGGGAAGACACAATGAGCAGTTCTTC
TRBV18	few	TRBJ1-2	.	CASSPWEFDYGYTF	TGTGCCAGCTCGCCGTGGGAATTCGACTATGGCTACACCTTC
TRBV6-4	many	TRBJ2-3	TRBD1	CASSDGTGSTDTQYF	TGTGCCAGCAGTGACGGGACAGGTAGCACAGATACGCAGTATTTT
TRBV19	.	TRBJ2-1	TRBD2	CASSIALAGNEQFF	TGTGCCAGTAGTATAGCACTAGCGGGCAATGAGCAGTTCTTC
TRBV27	.	TRBJ2-2	TRBD2	CASSSFRGGRTPTGELFF	TGTGCCAGCAGTTCGTTTCGGGGCGGGAGGACTCCCACCGGGGAGCTGTTTTTT
TRBV5-5	few	TRBJ1-2	.	CASSLDPTLNYGYTF	TGTGCCAGCAGCTTGGACCCAACCCTAAACTATGGCTACACCTTC
TRBV4-3	.	TRBJ1-1	TRBD1	CASSHNSGTVNTEAFF	TGCGCCAGCAGCCACAATTCCGGGACAGTGAACACTGAAGCTTTCTTT
TRBV7-2	many	TRBJ1-4	TRBD1	CASSLGTGTEKLFF	TGTGCCAGCAGCTTAGGGACAGGGACTGAAAAACTGTTTTTT
TRBV24-1	.	TRBJ1-6	.	CATSEDDSPLHF	TGTGCCACCAGTGAGGACGATTCACCCCTCCACTTT
TRBV7-6	many	TRBJ1-6	TRBD1	CASSLTFTRRGMAVNSPLHF	TGTGCCAGCAGCTTAACCTTTACCCGCAGGGGGATGGCGGTTAATTCACCCCTCCACTTT
TRBV2	.	TRBJ1-5	.	CASSNREGNQPQHF	TGTGCCAGCAGTAACAGGGAGGGGAATCAGCCCCAGCATTTT
TRBV23-1	.	TRBJ2-1	.	CASSLGEQFF	TGCGCCAGCAGTCTGGGGGAGCAGTTCTTC